The source of this T cell receptor (beta chain) is a study of cytomegalovirus exposure and HLA in healthy donors. Study results and limitations: The later analysis indicated that the majority of CMV-associated TCR beta chains appeared HLA-restricted.

Concerning this clone itself: No antigen is known for it.

Amplification used 60 Vbeta primers and 13 Jbeta primers. Method: immunoSEQ multiplex PCR; TCRdb's copy keeps in-frame clones and lacks some. The repertoire holds about 160,000 clones, with about 88% as singletons. This clonotype was obtained from a woman between 18 and 29 years old in good health and CMV-seronegative. The sample consisted of PBMCs.

CDR3 amino acids: CASSPILNYGYTF. In nucleotides, the CDR3 is TGTGCCAGTAGCCCTATCCTTAACTATGGCTACACCTTC. The rearrangement uses TRBV19 and TRBJ1-2, with D uncertain. Germline V gene sequence: CDR1 LNHDA, CDR2 SQIVND (reference sequence). V lost 6 bases and J lost 1, with 9 bases in between. The CDR3 is made up of 13 amino acids.